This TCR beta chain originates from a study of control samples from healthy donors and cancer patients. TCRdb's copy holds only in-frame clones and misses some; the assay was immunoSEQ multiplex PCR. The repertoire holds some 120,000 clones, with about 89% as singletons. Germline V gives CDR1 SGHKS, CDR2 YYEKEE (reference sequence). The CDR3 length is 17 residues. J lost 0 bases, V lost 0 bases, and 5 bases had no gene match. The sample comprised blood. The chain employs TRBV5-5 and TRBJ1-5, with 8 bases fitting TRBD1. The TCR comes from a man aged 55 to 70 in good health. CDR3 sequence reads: CASSLGQGIYSNQPQHF. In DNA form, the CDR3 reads TGTGCCAGCAGCTTGGGACAGGGGATTTATAGCAATCAGCCCCAGCATTTT.